Sequencing of this T cell receptor beta chain was carried out in a study of cytomegalovirus exposure and HLA in healthy donors (dated 2017 in TCRdb). Regarding the complete study: An earlier analysis of some 600 of the donors reported approximately 300 Gb of sequence data and 117 million unique TCR beta sequences obtained from 180 million or so T cells. Of the 300 to 450 genotyped donors, less than 85% were placed in the genetic ancestry cluster associated with self-reported Caucasian donors. To decide whether each TCR beta V gene segment behaved as functional or pseudogenic, an earlier analysis of some 540 of the donors relied on high-throughput TCR beta sequencing. Class I and class II HLA loci were covered by the typing at four-digit resolution. Besides the first cohort of 550 to 750 subjects, a separate validation cohort made up of over a hundred different subjects was used. Rather than using new phenotypic data, the later analysis identified candidate immune exposures from TCR beta sequences and from how often those sequences occurred across donors. The number of donors typed differed by locus, with 629-630 for A, B, C, DRB1 and DQB1, approximately 500 for DQA1, about 610 for DPA1, and about 450 for DPB1. Genome-wide SNP genotypes for about 65% of the roughly 700 donors were used in a later genetic analysis, which treated that subset as a discovery cohort. The study used immunosequencing to profile the T cell repertoires of more than 650 subjects and linked those repertoires to cytomegalovirus serostatus. Every discovery cohort repertoire had been produced on one sequencing platform. Among some 400 genotyped donors of the cohort, an average of about 240,000 unique TCR beta nucleotide sequences were sequenced per donor, about a sixth of them non-productive. Because of strong linkage in the cohort, five DR-DQ haplotypes were treated as single units for association and clustering. Alongside the repertoire data, information on donor age, sex, ethnicity and CMV serostatus was compiled. To study patterns of TCR occurrence, a later analysis re-analyzed previously published TCR beta repertoires from hundreds of donors and added high-resolution HLA genotyping. The study aimed to test whether cataloging public T cell receptors could reveal signatures of past pathogen exposure. An early release that covered roughly 600 HLA-typed donors contained approximately 300 gigabases of sequencing data and some 87 million unique TCR sequences. To predict cytomegalovirus infection status, the study brought together high-throughput TCR immunosequencing, statistical association of individual TCRs with disease status, and machine learning.

Summary of the overall study and its limitations: Specific HLA alleles were associated with roughly 17,000 TCR beta sequences at a false discovery rate of 0.05 in a later analysis. Some IMGT-functional V segments, including TRBV6-2 and TRBV6-3, could not be distinguished by the 87-base-pair reads and were therefore excluded. Because HLA typing was unavailable for some donors at each locus, only the typed subset was used in association tests. A further reported finding was that TCR beta sequences accurately predicted the HLA-A and HLA-B alleles for most subjects in the first cohort. In a later genetic analysis, a missense DCLRE1C variant was associated with V-gene and J-gene trimming of TCR beta chains, and the association was replicated in an independent cohort. A later analysis found that most CMV-associated TCR beta chains appeared HLA-restricted, with HLA associations seemingly driven largely by CMV exposure. Because counts were too low, 15 to 20 rarely observed V segments, including chromosome 9 orphons, were excluded from the earlier analysis of some 590 of the donors. The only immune exposure information available for the cohort was CMV serostatus. The classifier was reported to diagnose cytomegalovirus status with high specificity and sensitivity in both the original cohort and the validation cohort. A group of highly shared sequence variants was considered likely to be a technical artifact of the sequencing pipeline. The authors suggested that the approach could potentially be extended to other disease states and immunological phenotypes. Assigning TCR associations to individual alleles was difficult when HLA alleles, especially DR and DQ, strongly co-occurred. Most TCR sequences were observed very rarely across donors, whereas some public TCRs were present in many individuals. A later analysis found that TCR association rates varied across HLA loci, with DRB1 alleles showing the most associated TCRs and HLA-C alleles the fewest. A later analysis reported that several top co-occurrence clusters appeared linked to parvovirus B19, influenza, CMV and Epstein-Barr virus. A few of the identified cytomegalovirus-associated TCR beta chains were confirmed in vitro to be specific for cytomegalovirus antigens. The study listed 150 to 200 TCR beta chains as associated with cytomegalovirus. Compared with equally common non-associated chains, HLA-associated TCR beta chains in a later analysis were more clonally expanded and had lower generation probabilities. In an earlier analysis of some 540 of the donors, most TCR beta V segments appeared in productive rearrangements about 87% or about 30% of the time, broadly matching IMGT annotations. In a later genetic analysis, fewer N-insertions in productive TCRs were reported among donors in an Asian-associated ancestry cluster than the approximately 630-donor mean. The cohort was sequenced for TCR beta chains only, and without alpha or paired-chain data the features that could be detected were limited. Correlated functional status among segregating V segments might be attributable to linkage disequilibrium, but an unknown experimental factor could not be ruled out. Presence/absence analyses assumed roughly uniform sequencing depth across donors, an assumption that may not hold.

The cohort comprised some 680 healthy bone marrow donors. All cohort members were sampled while nominally healthy, although unrecorded immune exposures were likely present. The donor was CMV seronegative and was included in the group of over 300 seronegative cohort members. A peripheral blood sample was provided by each donor, and peripheral blood mononuclear cells were used for TCR beta sequencing. Genomic DNA extraction from the blood cell samples was performed with the Qiagen DNeasy Blood Extraction Kit. For this clone: The antigen it recognizes is unknown. Base qualities are not at hand, and no much larger clone is one base apart.

Receptor libraries were prepared by the immunoSEQ multiplex PCR assay. For the multiplex PCR, a mixture combining 60 forward primers for TCR Vbeta segments and 13 reverse primers for TCR Jbeta segments was used. The CDR3 region of rearranged TCR beta genes was amplified from genomic DNA with a multiplex PCR assay. The amplified TCR beta libraries were sequenced on the Illumina HiSeq System as 87-base-pair reads. Under the source paper's analysis protocol: A later analysis tallied 70 million to 100 million unique TCR beta chains across the 666 repertoires, and approximately 9.9 million of those chains were shared by two or more donors. Raw reads were error-corrected and collapsed into unique sequences with a nearest-neighbor algorithm that merged closely related sequences to remove PCR and sequencing errors. Alignment of CDR3 sequences to IMGT reference sequences was used to assign V, D and J gene segments. Each retained sequence needed at least a six-nucleotide match to both a V gene segment and a J gene segment. A rearrangement counted as productive if the CDR3 had no stop codons and remained in frame with V and J, and every other rearrangement counted as non-productive. Following IMGT convention, CDR3 was defined as the stretch from the second conserved V-encoded cysteine to the conserved J-encoded phenylalanine. In an earlier analysis of some 550 of the donors, sequences lacking an unambiguous match to a single V gene segment were excluded. In an earlier analysis of roughly 500 of the donors, V segments were called functional above 56.7% productive rearrangements and were called segregating when the between-donor standard deviation exceeded 5%. A statistical classification framework was built for diagnosing cytomegalovirus status from the catalog of TCR beta chain sequences. A later analysis assigned V and J genes by comparing TCR nucleotide sequences with IMGT/GENE-DB human TR gene sequences. Using the TCRdist pipeline, a later analysis assigned CDR3 sequences along with most-parsimonious VDJ recombination scenarios. In a later analysis, each TCR beta chain was defined by its CDR3 amino acid sequence together with its V-gene family, and reads without a unique V-gene family were excluded. In a later analysis, 450 to 600 highly shared, low-generation-probability nucleotide sequences were removed to address suspected cross-contamination and a sequencing artifact. For each public chain, a later analysis derived a clonal expansion index from normalized ranks of inferred template counts within each repertoire. A later analysis computed generation probabilities with a VDJ recombination model fitted to out-of-frame rearrangements, and checked the results against IGoR. A later analysis scored TCR-TCR, TCR-HLA and TCR-CMV co-occurrence with hypergeometric tests, applying a repertoire-size bias correction to TCR pairs. A later analysis estimated false discovery rates by permuting HLA or CMV assignments 20 times. In a later analysis, co-occurring TCRs were grouped using DBSCAN, with TCRdist sequence similarity added in when clustering inside HLA-allele-positive subsets. For co-occurrence clustering, repertoires with fewer than 30,000 or more than 120,000 public chains were excluded, along with roughly 5 repertoires with anomalous nucleotide sharing. TCRdb obtained this table from immuneACCESS and retained in-frame rearrangements with V and J assigned. These tables miss some clones; where compared with another copy, unresolved V genes account for less than half of the shortfall, and the remainder is unexplained. Clone size and V and J calls were adopted from that table, with D and trimming inferred from the DNA. The sample table shows more than 140,000 clones, and almost 80% are seen once. The ten largest clonotypes hold roughly 0.7% of the sample.

Per the germline V gene, SGHRS is the CDR1 and YFSETQ is the CDR2. Trimming accounts for 4 bases at V and 0 bases at J, while the number of junction bases matched to no gene is 7. The CDR3, cysteine through phenylalanine, is 16 amino acids long. The retained sequence is limited to the CDR3, 48 bases, with the frame set at the first base. The sample taken for sequencing was PBMCs. This sequence uses TRBV5-1 and TRBJ2-3, with 8 bases in between that match TRBD1. This clonotype originated in a male donor in good health and CMV-seronegative. The bases read TGCGCCAGCAGCCCCGGACAGGGCCCAAGCACAGATACGCAGTATTTT. This codes for CASSPGQGPSTDTQYF.